A selection of T cell receptor beta chains follows, all from one sample in a study of cytomegalovirus exposure and HLA in healthy donors. The assay was immunoSEQ multiplex PCR, and TCRdb's table has in-frame clones only and misses some. The data show 85,000 to 100,000 clones, 65% to 80% seen once. Sequencing was carried out using PBMCs. The receptors derive from a man aged 40-50 years in good health and CMV-seropositive. Both conserved end residues are part of each CDR3. The D gene is left open where the match is weak. Size tells how often a clone was seen (once, few, many) or the class of an expanded clone, and some rows leave it out.

TRBD1	.	TRBV7-9	TRBJ1-6	CASRGTGDNSPLHF	TGTGCCAGCAGGGGTACAGGGGATAATTCACCCCTCCACTTT
TRBD1	few	TRBV28	TRBJ1-2	CASSLSGTGERGYTF	TGTGCCAGCAGTTTATCTGGGACAGGGGAGAGGGGCTACACCTTC
.	.	TRBV5-1	TRBJ2-3	CASSPGWADTQYF	TGCGCCAGCAGCCCGGGGTGGGCAGATACGCAGTATTTT
.	.	TRBV7-2	TRBJ2-5	CASSLEQIQETQYF	TGTGCCAGCAGCTTAGAACAGATTCAAGAGACCCAGTACTTC
.	.	TRBV2	TRBJ1-5	CASSRGSEGNQPQHF	TGTGCCAGCAGTCGGGGGTCGGAGGGCAATCAGCCCCAGCATTTT
TRBD2	few	TRBV9	TRBJ2-7	CASSLAGYSEQYF	TGTGCCAGTTCGCTAGCGGGGTACAGCGAGCAGTACTTC
TRBD2	.	TRBV11-2	TRBJ2-3	CASSGPSGGGTDTQYF	TGTGCCAGCAGCGGCCCTAGCGGGGGGGGCACAGATACGCAGTATTTT
TRBD2	.	TRBV7-9	TRBJ2-1	CASPRASGNNEQFF	TGTGCCAGCCCAAGGGCTAGCGGAAACAATGAGCAGTTCTTC
TRBD2	.	TRBV11-3	TRBJ2-1	CASSPGGIDEQFF	TGTGCCAGCAGCCCGGGGGGGATCGATGAGCAGTTCTTC
TRBD1	few	TRBV28	TRBJ2-5	CASSHNRGETQYF	TGTGCCAGCAGTCATAACAGGGGAGAGACCCAGTACTTC
.	.	TRBV7-2	TRBJ1-2	CASSPTGYGYTF	TGTGCCAGCAGCCCCACAGGGTACGGCTACACCTTC
.	.	TRBV7-6	TRBJ1-5	CASSPIGRVKGQPQHF	TGTGCCAGCAGCCCAATCGGCAGGGTAAAGGGACAGCCCCAGCATTTT
TRBD1	.	TRBV5-1	TRBJ2-7	CASSRFGYGQGPPYEQYF	TGCGCCAGCAGCCGCTTCGGGTACGGACAGGGCCCTCCATACGAGCAGTACTTC
.	few	TRBV2	TRBJ2-7	CASSLQVYEQYF	TGTGCCAGCAGTTTACAGGTCTACGAGCAGTACTTC
TRBD1	.	TRBV4-1	TRBJ1-6	CASSQGTGASYNSPLHF	TGCGCCAGCAGCCAAGGGACAGGGGCCTCCTATAATTCACCCCTCCACTTT
.	.	TRBV5-1	TRBJ2-5	CASGEQETQYF	TGCGCCAGCGGGGAGCAAGAGACCCAGTACTTC
.	.	TRBV27	TRBJ2-7	CASSLIGQVYEQYF	TGTGCCAGCAGTTTAATTGGCCAGGTCTACGAGCAGTACTTC
.	.	TRBV28	TRBJ1-6	CASSLSRTGSPPHGHF	TGTGCCAGCAGTTTATCCAGAACAGGGAGCCCCCCCCACGGCCACTTT
TRBD1	.	TRBV7-8	TRBJ1-3	CASSLDRQGLSGNTIYF	TGTGCCAGCAGCTTAGATAGACAGGGCCTCTCTGGAAACACCATATATTTT
TRBD2	.	TRBV29-1	TRBJ2-3	CSAVAGSRTDTQYF	TGCAGCGCCGTAGCGGGGTCGCGCACAGATACGCAGTATTTT
.	few	TRBV10-3	TRBJ2-7	CAISESISRVAESHEQYF	TGTGCCATCAGTGAGTCGATCTCCAGGGTAGCGGAGTCCCACGAGCAGTACTTC
.	.	TRBV7-2	TRBJ2-1	CASSLGWRGGYNEQFF	TGTGCCAGCAGCTTAGGATGGCGGGGCGGGTACAATGAGCAGTTCTTC
.	.	TRBV9	TRBJ1-4	CASSVGSGTQYEKLFF	TGTGCCAGCAGCGTAGGCTCCGGGACACAGTATGAAAAACTGTTTTTT
TRBD2	many	TRBV18	TRBJ2-1	CASSPPGLAGGVRMNEQFF	TGTGCCAGCTCACCCCCGGGACTAGCGGGAGGAGTTCGGATGAATGAGCAGTTCTTC
.	.	TRBV6-1	TRBJ2-1	CASFRDFYNEQFF	TGTGCCAGCTTCCGGGACTTCTACAATGAGCAGTTCTTC
.	.	TRBV29-1	TRBJ2-5	CSVVLAEETQYF	TGCAGCGTTGTCTTAGCTGAAGAGACCCAGTACTTC
.	.	TRBV7-9	TRBJ2-3	CASSPTGTDTQYF	TGTGCCAGCAGCCCCACAGGGACAGATACGCAGTATTTT
.	.	TRBV4-1	TRBJ2-7	CASSQEPPQGGYEQYF	TGCGCCAGCAGCCAAGAACCCCCACAAGGGGGCTACGAGCAGTACTTC
.	few	TRBV2	TRBJ2-7	CASSVVSYEQYF	TGTGCCAGCAGTGTGGTCAGCTACGAGCAGTACTTC
.	once	TRBV5-1	TRBJ2-3	CASSSLTPTDTQYF	TGCGCCAGCAGCTCCTTGACTCCAACAGATACGCAGTATTTT
.	once	TRBV6-1	TRBJ2-2	CASRYSAGGLFF	TGTGCCAGCAGGTATTCAGCCGGAGGGCTGTTTTTT
.	few	TRBV5-6	TRBJ1-3	CASSQGTSISIYF	TGTGCCAGCAGCCAGGGGACATCCATCTCCATATATTTT
.	.	TRBV10-3	TRBJ2-7	CAISETGYEQYF	TGTGCCATCAGTGAGACGGGATACGAGCAGTACTTC
TRBD1	.	TRBV19	TRBJ1-3	CASSPAARGSGNTIYF	TGTGCCAGTAGTCCCGCCGCCAGGGGGTCTGGAAACACCATATATTTT
.	.	TRBV4-2	TRBJ2-7	CASSQVTSSYEQYF	TGTGCCAGCAGCCAAGTTACTAGCTCCTACGAGCAGTACTTC
TRBD1	.	TRBV5-6	TRBJ2-6	CASSLGRQGSGANVLTF	TGTGCCAGCAGCTTGGGCAGACAGGGCTCTGGGGCCAACGTCCTGACTTTC
.	.	TRBV7-2	TRBJ2-7	CASSLERPSYEQYF	TGTGCCAGCAGCCTAGAGCGGCCATCCTACGAGCAGTACTTC
.	few	TRBV2	TRBJ1-4	CASSNSEKLFF	TGTGCCAGCAGCAACAGTGAAAAACTGTTTTTT
.	.	TRBV10-2	TRBJ2-7	CASSELRRGQYEQYF	TGCGCCAGCAGTGAGTTACGGAGGGGGCAGTACGAGCAGTACTTC
TRBD2	.	TRBV10-2	TRBJ2-5	CASRGGNLVAGGGETQYF	TGCGCCAGCAGGGGCGGGAATTTGGTAGCGGGAGGGGGAGAGACCCAGTACTTC
.	.	TRBV9	TRBJ2-2	CASSVGWGRRLDTGELFF	TGTGCCAGCAGCGTAGGCTGGGGGCGGCGACTTGACACCGGGGAGCTGTTTTTT
TRBD1	.	TRBV10-1	TRBJ1-1	CASSATGVGTEAFF	TGCGCCAGCAGTGCGACAGGGGTGGGAACTGAAGCTTTCTTT
.	.	TRBV10-1	TRBJ2-3	CASSKGQPSTDTQYF	TGCGCCAGCAGTAAGGGACAACCTAGCACAGATACGCAGTATTTT
.	.	TRBV11-2	TRBJ2-7	CASSLEAGAGSYEQYF	TGTGCCAGCAGCTTAGAAGCAGGGGCAGGAAGCTACGAGCAGTACTTC
.	.	TRBV19	TRBJ2-2	CASSMRGTGELFF	TGTGCCAGTAGTATGAGAGGGACCGGGGAGCTGTTTTTT
.	.	TRBV6-4	TRBJ1-1	CASSDSGSLGSEAFF	TGTGCCAGCAGTGACTCGGGGAGCCTAGGATCCGAAGCTTTCTTT
TRBD2	.	TRBV4-1	TRBJ2-2	CASSHRTSANTGELFF	TGCGCCAGCAGCCACAGGACTAGCGCGAACACCGGGGAGCTGTTTTTT
.	.	TRBV5-5	TRBJ2-1	CASSLEGVGASYNEQFF	TGTGCCAGCAGCTTGGAGGGGGTGGGGGCTTCCTACAATGAGCAGTTCTTC
TRBD2	.	TRBV7-2	TRBJ2-7	CASSVGGTTYEQYF	TGTGCCAGCAGCGTAGGAGGGACTACCTACGAGCAGTACTTC
.	.	TRBV7-8	TRBJ1-5	CASSLAWPGISNQPQHF	TGTGCCAGCAGCTTAGCGTGGCCAGGGATAAGCAATCAGCCCCAGCATTTT
TRBD1	few	TRBV10-3	TRBJ2-1	CAISESWTGYYEQFF	TGTGCCATCAGTGAGTCGTGGACAGGGTACTATGAGCAGTTCTTC
TRBD2	.	TRBV7-4	TRBJ2-5	CASSLELADYVEETQYF	TGTGCCAGCAGCTTAGAACTAGCGGACTACGTCGAAGAGACCCAGTACTTC
TRBD2	once	TRBV7-2	TRBJ2-1	CASRPSGTRNEQFF	TGTGCCAGCCGTCCTTCCGGGACTAGGAATGAGCAGTTCTTC
.	.	TRBV19	TRBJ2-7	CASSQRPDYEQYF	TGTGCCAGTAGTCAAAGACCGGACTACGAGCAGTACTTC
.	.	TRBV7-8	TRBJ1-1	CASSLGPPGSEAFF	TGTGCCAGCAGCTTAGGGCCGCCGGGGAGTGAAGCTTTCTTT
.	.	TRBV10-1	TRBJ2-1	CASSEPSRGQFF	TGCGCCAGCAGTGAGCCGTCTCGCGGGCAGTTCTTC
.	once	TRBV7-3	TRBJ1-1	CASSLAGMANTEAFF	TGTGCCAGCAGCTTAGCGGGGATGGCGAACACTGAAGCTTTCTTT